This passage covers 27 T cell receptor beta chains from one sample sequenced in a study of T cell responses to AZD1222 COVID-19 vaccine. This table comes from immunoSEQ multiplex PCR, and its TCRdb copy is limited to in-frame clones, with some not included. The sample shows around 97,000 clones, roughly 87% of them seen only once. Sequencing used peripheral blood, obtained on day 0 of AZD1222 vaccination. Receptors were obtained from an adult in good health.

The rearrangement uses TRBV18 and TRBJ2-7; 8 bases align to TRBD1. The CDR3 runs 15 residues. Germline lookup yields CDR1 KGHSH and CDR2 LQKENI. The V segment lost 3 bases and the J segment 5 bases; nucleotides outside the gene matches: 9. In DNA form, the CDR3 reads TGTGCCAGCTCACCGCGGACAGGGTATGCGGACGAGCAGTACTTC. Amino acid sequence: CASSPRTGYADEQYF.

CDR3 sequence (DNA): TGTGCCAAACAACAGGGGGCTGGCTATGGCTACACCTTC. Residues: CAKQQGAGYGYTF. V gene TRBV19 combines with J gene TRBJ1-2; TRBD1 matches at 9 bases. The germline V gene has CDR1 LNHDA and CDR2 SQIVND (reference sequence). The CDR3 runs 13 residues. The ends lost 10 bases at V and 4 bases at J; junction bases unmatched: 7.

This chain uses TRBV6-1 with TRBJ1-1, with 7 bases lining up with TRBD1. The length of the CDR3 is 14 residues. Germline V gives CDR1 MNHNS, CDR2 SASEGT. Trimming cost V 3 bases and J 1 base; bases outside gene matches: 2. CDR3 coding DNA: TGTGCCAGCAGTGACGGACAGGAGAACACTGAAGCTTTCTTT. It codes for CASSDGQENTEAFF.

J is TRBJ2-3 and V is TRBV5-1, with D possibly being TRBD1 (6 bases). The ends were cut back, 2 bases at V and 3 bases at J, with 13 bases in the middle. Per the germline V gene, CDR1 is SGHRS and CDR2 is YFSETQ. There are 15 residues in the CDR3. CDR3 sequence: CASSLQGWSTDTQYF. In nucleotides, the CDR3 is TGCGCCAGCAGCTTACAGGGTTGGTCGACAGATACGCAGTATTTT. The full variable domain, its missing parts supplied by reference TRBV5-1 and TRBJ2-3, is KAGVTQTPRYLIKTRGQQVTLSCSPISGHRSVSWYQQTPGQGLQFLFEYFSETQRNKGNFPGRFSGRQFSNSRSEMNVSTLELGDSALYLCASSLQGWSTDTQYFGPGTRLTVL.

The rearrangement links TRBV5-1 to TRBJ2-5, with 11 bases that match TRBD2. The ends lost 0 bases at V and 5 bases at J; junction bases unmatched: 6. Germline V gene sequence: CDR1 SGHRS, CDR2 YFSETQ. The CDR3 is 16 amino acids. The CDR3 DNA is TGCGCCAGCAGCTTGGGGCTAGCGGGGGGCCGGGAGACCCAGTACTTC. Amino acid sequence: CASSLGLAGGRETQYF.

The chain employs TRBV27 and TRBJ1-2, with D possibly being TRBD1 (6 bases). CDR3 length equals 15 residues. Germline loops: CDR1 MNHEY, CDR2 SMNVEV (reference sequence). V lost 0 bases and J 4 bases, leaving 12 bases between the germline ends. Here the CDR3 reads CASSLSQGGLYGYTF. CDR3 DNA: TGTGCCAGCAGTTTATCGCAAGGGGGGCTCTATGGCTACACCTTC.

This sequence joins TRBV12-3 or TRBV12-4 and TRBJ2-2, with D uncertain. The CDR3 consists of 13 residues. V was trimmed by 5 bases and J by 7 bases, leaving 11 bases between them. In DNA form, the CDR3 reads TGTGCCAGCAGTGTGACCCTTATCGGGGAGCTGTTTTTT. It encodes CASSVTLIGELFF.

The count of this clone is one. The CDR3 DNA reads as TGTGCCATCAAGGGCGGGGCGGCCGGGGAGCTGTTTTTT. It translates to CAIKGGAAGELFF. The J gene is TRBJ2-2, the V gene TRBV10-3; maybe TRBD2 (6 bases). The V end lost 7 bases, the J end lost 6 bases, and 12 bases lay between the germline ends. Germline CDR1 reads ENHRY; CDR2 reads SYGVKD. CDR3 length: 13 residues.

This chain connects TRBV7-2 to TRBJ1-2; weak D call: TRBD1 (5 bases). Looked up from germline, CDR1 is SGHTA and CDR2 is FQGNSA. The CDR3 runs 11 residues. V lost 7 bases and J 7 bases, leaving 10 bases between the germline ends. The CDR3 DNA reads TGTGCCAGCACCGGCGGGGGTGGCTACACCTTC. This sequence encodes CASTGGGGYTF.

V gene TRBV6-5 combines with J gene TRBJ1-2; D ambiguous. Trimming shortened V by 6 bases and J by 8 bases, and 19 bases separated the two germline ends. Germline CDR1 is MNHEY and CDR2 is SVGAGI. This CDR3 contains 14 residues. The CDR3 spells CASRRVIRSIGYTF. The CDR3 DNA follows: TGTGCCAGCAGAAGGGTCATCCGATCTATCGGCTACACCTTC.

CDR3 in DNA: TGTGCCATCAGTGAGGGCCTCGGGGGGGAGGCTACGCAGTATTTT. It codes for CAISEGLGGEATQYF. The J gene is TRBJ2-3, the V gene TRBV10-3; TRBD2 matches at 8 bases. The CDR3 totals 15 residues. Germline V gene sequence: CDR1 ENHRY, CDR2 SYGVKD. Trimming at V came to 2 bases and at J to 8 bases, leaving 9 bases not matched to a gene.

The chain joins TRBV4-1 to TRBJ2-7; no reliable D call. This CDR3 is 13 amino acids long. V lost 0 bases to trimming and J lost 2 bases, with 5 bases between them. Germline assignment: CDR1 MGHRA and CDR2 YSYEKL. CDR3 nucleotide sequence: TGCGCCAGCAGCCAAGAAAGGGCCTACGAGCAGTACTTC. Amino acid sequence: CASSQERAYEQYF.

V and J are TRBV28 and TRBJ2-7, with 7 bases matching TRBD1. After removal of 6 bases from V and 0 bases from J, the junction contained 11 bases not matched to a gene. The CDR3 sequence is 16 residues long. Germline loops: CDR1 MDHEN, CDR2 SYDVKM. CDR3 in amino acids: CASRPSTGTSSYEQYF. The CDR3 DNA reads TGTGCCAGCAGACCCTCGACAGGGACCAGCTCCTACGAGCAGTACTTC.

The rearrangement links TRBV2 to TRBJ1-1; D call uncertain. The CDR3 is 13 amino acids. Looked up from germline, CDR1 is SNHLY and CDR2 is FYNNEI. V was pared by 2 bases and J by 2 bases, with 6 bases between. CDR3 region: CASSELGNTEAFF. Here the CDR3 DNA reads TGTGCCAGCAGTGAACTGGGAAACACTGAAGCTTTCTTT.

This chain joins TRBV4-3 and TRBJ1-2; no clear D. V lost 2 bases and J lost 3, with 10 bases in between. The CDR3 has 14 residues. The germline CDR1 and CDR2 sequences are LGHNA and YSLEER. The CDR3 protein is CASSQTNTYYGYTF. The CDR3 DNA follows: TGCGCCAGCAGCCAAACTAACACATACTATGGCTACACCTTC.

There are a few counts of this clone. V and J are TRBV5-1 and TRBJ2-1; 7 positions agree with TRBD1. The CDR3 has 15 residues. The V gene end was trimmed by 1 base and the J gene end by 2 bases; junction bases not matched to a gene: 3. Germline values: CDR1 SGHRS, CDR2 YFSETQ. CDR3 in DNA: TGCGCCAGCAGCTTGCAGGGGGACCCCTACAATGAGCAGTTCTTC. Protein: CASSLQGDPYNEQFF.

The chain joins TRBV28 to TRBJ2-6, with D unresolved. This CDR3 is built from 14 residues. Germline V gives CDR1 MDHEN, CDR2 SYDVKM. V was shortened by 8 bases and J by 0 bases, with 8 bases between the two germline ends. The DNA for the CDR3 is TGTGCCAGCGTCGAAAGCTCTGGGGCCAACGTCCTGACTTTC. Translating gives CASVESSGANVLTF.

The rearrangement uses TRBV19 and TRBJ2-3; 7 bases are shared with TRBD1. The germline V gene has CDR1 LNHDA and CDR2 SQIVND (reference sequence). This CDR3 has 14 residues. With 6 bases clipped from V and 3 bases from J, the junction kept 6 bases outside the gene matches. This CDR3 reads CASRKTGPTDTQYF. CDR3 bases: TGTGCCAGTAGGAAGACAGGGCCGACAGATACGCAGTATTTT.

The chain joins TRBV2 to TRBJ2-2; D possibly corresponds to TRBD2 (5 bases). Trimming took off 7 bases at V and 1 base at J, with 13 bases between the two ends. CDR1 SNHLY and CDR2 FYNNEI come from the germline V gene. The CDR3 spans 15 residues. The DNA for the CDR3 is TGTGCCAGCAAGTCGGCTAGCCTGAACACCGGGGAGCTGTTTTTT. Encoded protein: CASKSASLNTGELFF.

V is TRBV18 and J is TRBJ1-1; 8 nucleotides line up with TRBD1. The CDR3 has 16 residues. J lost 5 bases, V lost 1 base, and 9 bases had no gene match. Germline CDR1 reads KGHSH; CDR2 reads LQKENI. The CDR3 DNA is TGTGCCAGCTCACCACTGCAGGGGGCGGTGGAAACTGAAGCTTTCTTT. Translating it yields CASSPLQGAVETEAFF.

The rearrangement uses TRBV30 and TRBJ1-4; D is ambiguous. Trimming left V 1 base short and J 3 bases short, with 6 bases between. CDR3 length: 13 residues. Germline CDR1 is GTSNPN and CDR2 is SVGIG (reference sequence). CDR3 protein: CAWSGNSNEKLFF. In DNA form, the CDR3 reads TGTGCCTGGAGTGGAAACTCTAATGAAAAACTGTTTTTT.

The chain links TRBV3-1 (or the pseudogene TRBV3-2) to TRBJ2-1; D is undetermined. Trimming pared 0 bases from V and 4 bases from J, leaving 13 bases between. Germline V CDR1 and CDR2: LGHDT, YNNKEL (reference sequence). This CDR3 has 16 amino acids. The CDR3 is CASSQDRHRKYNEQFF. DNA for the CDR3: TGTGCCAGCAGCCAAGATCGTCACAGAAAGTACAATGAGCAGTTCTTC.

This chain uses TRBV2 with TRBJ1-4; tentative D call: TRBD1 (6 bases). V was clipped by 1 base and J by 8 bases, with 14 bases between them. The CDR3 totals 15 residues. Looked up from germline, CDR1 is SNHLY and CDR2 is FYNNEI. The CDR3 coding sequence is TGTGCCAGCAGTGAAGAGTGGGGGGCAGGAGAAAAACTGTTTTTT. Its protein product is CASSEEWGAGEKLFF. The whole variable domain, remainder taken from reference TRBV2 and TRBJ1-4, is EPEVTQTPSHQVTQMGQEVILRCVPISNHLYFYWYRQILGQKVEFLVSFYNNEISEKSEIFDDQFSVERPDGSNFTLKIRSTKLEDSAMYFCASSEEWGAGEKLFFGSGTQLSVL.

This clone appeared once. The J gene is TRBJ1-1, the V gene TRBV5-6; D is possibly TRBD1 (5 bases). Deletions cut 0 bases from V and 1 base from J, with 16 bases between. This CDR3 comprises 17 residues. Per the germline V gene, CDR1 is SGHDT and CDR2 is YYEEEE. The CDR3 reads CASSLDYRGMGNTEAFF. DNA of the CDR3: TGTGCCAGCAGCTTGGATTATCGGGGGATGGGGAACACTGAAGCTTTCTTT.

As DNA, the CDR3 is TGTGCCTGGGGGAGGGGGCCAACCTCTGAAGCTTTCTTT. Translating gives CAWGRGPTSEAFF. This chain links TRBV30 with TRBJ1-1; the match to TRBD1 covers 7 bases. Germline values: CDR1 GTSNPN, CDR2 SVGIG (reference sequence). J gave up 6 bases and V 5 bases, and 9 bases lay outside the gene matches. CDR3 length: 13 amino acids.

V and J are TRBV27 and TRBJ1-1; D gene uncertain. The CDR3 is 14 residues long. Trimming stripped 6 bases from V and 1 base from J, with 12 bases between. CDR1 and CDR2 from the germline V gene are MNHEY and SMNVEV (reference sequence). The CDR3 loop is CASRPRRPNTEAFF. CDR3 nucleotides: TGTGCCAGCAGGCCCCGTAGGCCGAACACTGAAGCTTTCTTT.

This clone appeared a few times. The chain links TRBV10-3 to TRBJ2-7; D ambiguous. V lost 4 bases to trimming and J lost 0 bases, with 10 bases between them. This CDR3 is 14 amino acids long. Germline assignment: CDR1 ENHRY and CDR2 SYGVKD. CDR3 DNA sequence: TGTGCCATCAGTGCAGGCGGCCTCTCCTACGAGCAGTACTTC. It translates to CAISAGGLSYEQYF.